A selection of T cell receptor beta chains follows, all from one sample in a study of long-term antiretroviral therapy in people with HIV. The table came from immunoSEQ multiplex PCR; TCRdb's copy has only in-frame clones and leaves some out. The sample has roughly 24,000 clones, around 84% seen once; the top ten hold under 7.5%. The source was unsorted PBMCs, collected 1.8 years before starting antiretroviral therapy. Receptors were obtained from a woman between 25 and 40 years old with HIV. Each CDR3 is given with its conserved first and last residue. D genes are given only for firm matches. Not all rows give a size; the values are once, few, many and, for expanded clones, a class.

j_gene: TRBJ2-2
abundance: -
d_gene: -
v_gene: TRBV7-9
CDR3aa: CASRAAGMNTGELFF
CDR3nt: TGTGCCAGCAGGGCGGCCGGTATGAACACCGGGGAGCTGTTTTTT

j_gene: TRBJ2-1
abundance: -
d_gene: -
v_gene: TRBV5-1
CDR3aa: CASSLLPNSGGTEQFF
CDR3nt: TGCGCCAGCAGCTTGCTTCCCAACTCAGGAGGGACAGAGCAGTTCTTC

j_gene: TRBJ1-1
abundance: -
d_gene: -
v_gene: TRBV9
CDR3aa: CASSVDPDMNTEAFF
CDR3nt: TGTGCCAGCAGCGTAGATCCGGACATGAACACTGAAGCTTTCTTT

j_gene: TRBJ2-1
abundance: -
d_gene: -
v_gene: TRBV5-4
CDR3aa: CASSPRDFNEQFF
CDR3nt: TGTGCCAGCAGCCCCCGGGATTTCAATGAGCAGTTCTTC

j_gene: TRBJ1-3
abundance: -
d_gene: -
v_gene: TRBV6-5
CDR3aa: CASGRFIGNTIYF
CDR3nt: TGTGCCAGCGGTCGATTTATTGGAAACACCATATATTTT

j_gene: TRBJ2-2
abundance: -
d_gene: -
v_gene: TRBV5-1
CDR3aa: CASYGGVSNTGELFF
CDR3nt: TGCGCCAGCTACGGGGGAGTGTCGAACACCGGGGAGCTGTTTTTT

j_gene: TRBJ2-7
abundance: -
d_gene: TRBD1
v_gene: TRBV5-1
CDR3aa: CASSLGGTGGAEQYF
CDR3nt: TGCGCCAGCAGCTTGGGCGGGACAGGGGGCGCCGAGCAGTACTTC

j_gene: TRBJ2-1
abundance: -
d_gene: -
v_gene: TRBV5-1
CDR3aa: CASSPDTYEQFF
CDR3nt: TGCGCCAGCAGCCCGGACACCTATGAGCAGTTCTTC

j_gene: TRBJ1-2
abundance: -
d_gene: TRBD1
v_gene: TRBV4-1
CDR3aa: CASSQVNPQGSNYGYTF
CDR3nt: TGCGCCAGCAGCCAAGTAAACCCACAGGGGTCGAACTATGGCTACACCTTC

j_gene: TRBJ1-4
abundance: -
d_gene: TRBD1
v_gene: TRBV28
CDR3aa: CASSLHRGNEKLFF
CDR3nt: TGTGCCAGCAGTTTACACAGGGGAAATGAAAAACTGTTTTTT

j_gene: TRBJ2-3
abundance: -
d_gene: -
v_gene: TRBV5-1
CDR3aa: CASSLGKGGGLGTDTQYF
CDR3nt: TGCGCCAGCAGCTTGGGCAAAGGGGGGGGTCTGGGCACAGATACGCAGTATTTT

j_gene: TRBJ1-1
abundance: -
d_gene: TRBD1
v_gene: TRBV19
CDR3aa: CASSPWTGMNTEAFF
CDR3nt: TGTGCCAGTAGTCCATGGACAGGAATGAACACTGAAGCTTTCTTT

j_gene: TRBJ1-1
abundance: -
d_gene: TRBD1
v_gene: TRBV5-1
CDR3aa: CASRPGYGQGNTEAFF
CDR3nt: TGCGCCAGCAGACCTGGTTACGGACAGGGGAACACTGAAGCTTTCTTT

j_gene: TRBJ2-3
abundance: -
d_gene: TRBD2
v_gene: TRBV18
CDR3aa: CASSPFGLASDTQYF
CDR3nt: TGTGCCAGCTCACCTTTTGGACTAGCGTCAGATACGCAGTATTTT

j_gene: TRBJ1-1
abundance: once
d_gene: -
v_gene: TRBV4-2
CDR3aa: CASSALGDRLHMNTEAFF
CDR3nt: TGTGCCAGCTCAGCATTGGGGGATCGACTTCACATGAACACTGAAGCTTTCTTT

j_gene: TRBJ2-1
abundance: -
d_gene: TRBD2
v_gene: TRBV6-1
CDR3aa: CASSEAGGAYNEQFF
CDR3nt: TGTGCCAGCAGTGAAGCGGGGGGGGCCTACAATGAGCAGTTCTTC

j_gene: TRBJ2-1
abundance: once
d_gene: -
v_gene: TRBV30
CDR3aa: CAWSRDHDEQFF
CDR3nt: TGTGCCTGGTCCCGGGACCACGATGAGCAGTTCTTC

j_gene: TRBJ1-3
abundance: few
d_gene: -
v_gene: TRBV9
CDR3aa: CASSDQSNSGNTIYF
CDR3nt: TGTGCCAGCAGCGATCAAAGTAACTCTGGAAACACCATATATTTT

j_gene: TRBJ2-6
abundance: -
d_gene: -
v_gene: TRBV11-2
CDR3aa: CASSPPILVANVLTF
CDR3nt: TGTGCCAGCAGCCCACCAATTTTAGTGGCCAACGTCCTGACTTTC

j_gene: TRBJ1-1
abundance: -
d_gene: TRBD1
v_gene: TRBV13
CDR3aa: CASSPTDRETEAFF
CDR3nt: TGTGCCAGCAGCCCAACGGACAGGGAAACTGAAGCTTTCTTT

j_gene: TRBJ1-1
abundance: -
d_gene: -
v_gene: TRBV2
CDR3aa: CASSRVGGLNTEAFF
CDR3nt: TGTGCCAGCAGTAGGGTCGGGGGTCTGAACACTGAAGCTTTCTTT

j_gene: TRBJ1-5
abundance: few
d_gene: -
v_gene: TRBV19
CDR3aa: CASKRREADQPQHF
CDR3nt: TGTGCCAGTAAGAGGAGGGAGGCCGATCAGCCCCAGCATTTT

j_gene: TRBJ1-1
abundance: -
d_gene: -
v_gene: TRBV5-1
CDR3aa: CASSFDIYTEAFF
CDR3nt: TGCGCCAGCAGCTTCGACATTTACACTGAAGCTTTCTTT

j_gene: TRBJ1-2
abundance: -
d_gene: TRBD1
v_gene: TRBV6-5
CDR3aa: CASKPGQVGAYGYTF
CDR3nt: TGTGCCAGCAAACCGGGACAGGTTGGTGCCTATGGCTACACCTTC

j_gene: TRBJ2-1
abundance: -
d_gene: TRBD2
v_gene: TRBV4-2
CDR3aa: CASSLGLAGVYEQFF
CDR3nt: TGTGCCAGCAGCCTAGGACTAGCGGGAGTGTATGAGCAGTTCTTC

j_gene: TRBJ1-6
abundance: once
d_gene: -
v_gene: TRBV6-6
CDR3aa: CASSYAANVPLHF
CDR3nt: TGTGCCAGCAGTTACGCGGCGAATGTACCCCTCCACTTT

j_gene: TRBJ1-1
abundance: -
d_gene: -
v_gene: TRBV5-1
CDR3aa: CASSWGGDTEAFF
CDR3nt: TGCGCCAGCAGCTGGGGCGGGGACACTGAAGCTTTCTTT

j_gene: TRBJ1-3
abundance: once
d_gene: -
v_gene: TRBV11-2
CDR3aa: CASSLELWGRAGNTIYF
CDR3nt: TGTGCCAGCAGCTTAGAATTATGGGGGCGCGCTGGAAACACCATATATTTT